This T cell receptor (beta chain) originates from a study of lung T cells in sarcoidosis with Löfgren's syndrome. CDR3 length: 18 amino acids. Germline CDR1 is KGHSH and CDR2 is LQKENI. Trimming pared 6 bases from V and 1 base from J, leaving 21 bases between. TCRdb used MiXCR to reprocess the reads, holding one entry per CDR3 protein. In the table there are roughly 63,000 distinct CDR3 sequences, around 20% of which are singletons. This TCR was sampled from a human donor with sarcoidosis (Löfgren's syndrome or another form), or a control subject (not recorded which). Input material: CD4+ T cells from PBMCs. The V and J genes are TRBV18 and TRBJ2-2; no definite D call. The CDR3 coding sequence is TGTGCCAGCTCGGCCTTCGAGGTCACACATCTGAACACCGGGGAGCTGTTTTTT. It encodes CASSAFEVTHLNTGELFF.